The rows below give T cell receptor beta chains drawn from one sample of a study of blood T cell repertoires in COVID-19. The assay was immunoSEQ multiplex PCR, and TCRdb's table has in-frame clones only and misses some. The sample lists some 170,000 clones; approximately 86% were seen once. Sequenced: peripheral blood. The receptors come from a woman between 45 and 65 years old with acute or convalescent COVID-19. CDR3s include the opening cysteine and the closing phenylalanine or tryptophan. D genes are given only for firm matches. Expanded clones are given a class, and other clones once, few, many or no size at all.

abundance	v_gene	d_gene	j_gene	CDR3nt	CDR3aa
-	TRBV7-2	TRBD1	TRBJ1-5	TGTGCCAGCAGCTTAGTGGGGACAGGGATTCAGCCCCAGCATTTT	CASSLVGTGIQPQHF
-	TRBV7-2	TRBD2	TRBJ2-2	TGTGCCAGCAGCTTAACTAGCGGGAACACCGGGGAGCTGTTTTTT	CASSLTSGNTGELFF
-	TRBV10-1	-	TRBJ1-1	TGCGCCAGCAGCAGAGGTACGAAGAACACTGAAGCTTTCTTT	CASSRGTKNTEAFF
-	TRBV5-1	TRBD1	TRBJ1-1	TGCGCCAGCAGCTGGACAGGGGGGGTCATGAACACTGAAGCTTTCTTT	CASSWTGGVMNTEAFF
-	TRBV7-3	TRBD1	TRBJ1-1	TGTGCCAGCAGCTTGGGACAGGGGGACACTGAAGCTTTCTTT	CASSLGQGDTEAFF
-	TRBV7-6	-	TRBJ2-7	TGTGCCAGCAGCTTAGCCGCGGCAGAACCGACCTACGAGCAGTACTTC	CASSLAAAEPTYEQYF
-	TRBV6-6	-	TRBJ2-1	TGTGCCAGCAGTTGGAACAGGGAGCGAGAGCAGTTCTTC	CASSWNREREQFF
few	TRBV19	-	TRBJ2-2	TGTGCCAGTAGTAGCGGGCGGAACACCGGGGAGCTGTTTTTT	CASSSGRNTGELFF
-	TRBV12-3/TRBV12-4	-	TRBJ1-5	TGTGCCAGCAGTTCAGCCAGGTATCAGCCCCAGCATTTT	CASSSARYQPQHF
-	TRBV5-1	TRBD1	TRBJ2-1	TGCGCCAGCAGCCCAGGGGGTGCCGTCTACAATGAGCAGTTCTTC	CASSPGGAVYNEQFF
-	TRBV24-1	-	TRBJ2-3	TGTGCCACCAGTCCCCGGGGGACGGCAGATACGCAGTATTTT	CATSPRGTADTQYF
-	TRBV18	TRBD1	TRBJ1-2	TGTGCCAGCTCACCGTACAGGGACAGAGATTATGGCTACACCTTC	CASSPYRDRDYGYTF
-	TRBV2	TRBD1	TRBJ1-2	TGTGCCAGCCGGGACAGCAACTATGGCTACACCTTC	CASRDSNYGYTF
-	TRBV19	TRBD1	TRBJ1-2	TGTGCCAGTAGTGCGGGACAGGGAAGCGAGGGCTACACCTTC	CASSAGQGSEGYTF
-	TRBV7-8	TRBD2	TRBJ2-1	TGTGCCAGCACCCCGACCTGGGGGGGGGATTACAATGAGCAGTTCTTC	CASTPTWGGDYNEQFF
once	TRBV18	TRBD2	TRBJ2-2	TGTGCCAGCTCACCAAACGGAGTAGCGGGGAACACCGGGGAGCTGTTTTTT	CASSPNGVAGNTGELFF
-	TRBV5-1	TRBD1	TRBJ1-6	TGCGCCAGCAGCCATGGGACAGGAGATAATTCACCCCTCCACTTT	CASSHGTGDNSPLHF
once	TRBV3-1/TRBV3-2	TRBD1	TRBJ2-5	TGTGCCAGCAGCCAGGGCCCGGGACAGGGGGAGACCCAGTACTTC	CASSQGPGQGETQYF
-	TRBV6-2/TRBV6-3	-	TRBJ1-1	TGTGCCAGCAGTTACTGGGCAGGGGAGAACACTGAAGCTTTCTTT	CASSYWAGENTEAFF
-	TRBV27	TRBD1	TRBJ2-3	TGTGCCAGCAGGCCGGCAGGGGGCGGTGATACGCAGTATTTT	CASRPAGGGDTQYF
-	TRBV6-6	-	TRBJ2-7	TGTGCCAGCAGTCCCGGGACACCCGGTGAGCAGTACTTC	CASSPGTPGEQYF
-	TRBV19	-	TRBJ1-1	TGTGCCAGTAGTAGAGGAGTAAACACTGAAGCTTTCTTT	CASSRGVNTEAFF
-	TRBV10-3	-	TRBJ1-1	TGTGCCATCAGTCCACTGCCCCCGAACACTGAAGCTTTCTTT	CAISPLPPNTEAFF
once	TRBV5-1	-	TRBJ1-5	TGCGCCAGCAGCTTGACCGGGGATCAGCCCCAGCATTTT	CASSLTGDQPQHF
-	TRBV5-1	-	TRBJ2-1	TGCGCCAGCAGCTTGGATTATCGGGTGGGTACCTACAATGAGCAGTTCTTC	CASSLDYRVGTYNEQFF
once	TRBV4-1	TRBD2	TRBJ2-1	TGCGCCAGCAGCCAAGAGTCAGCGGGGGGGCTTTACAATGAGCAGTTCTTC	CASSQESAGGLYNEQFF
-	TRBV14	TRBD2	TRBJ2-3	TGTGCCAGCAGTCGACTAGCGGGTCGCACAGATACGCAGTATTTT	CASSRLAGRTDTQYF
-	TRBV30	TRBD2	TRBJ2-7	TGTGCCTGGGGCGGGGGGACCTACGAGCAGTACTTC	CAWGGGTYEQYF
-	TRBV6-5	TRBD2	TRBJ2-1	TGTGCCAGCAGCCAAATGACTAGCGGGAGCGGTGAGCAGTTCTTC	CASSQMTSGSGEQFF
-	TRBV5-1	TRBD2	TRBJ2-5	TGCGCCAGCAGCTCCGGGACTAGCGGGAAAGAGACCCAGTACTTC	CASSSGTSGKETQYF
once	TRBV6-5	-	TRBJ1-4	TGTGCCAGCAGTTACGGGCAGGGTGAAAAACTGTTTTTT	CASSYGQGEKLFF
-	TRBV6-5	TRBD1	TRBJ1-2	TGTGCCAGCAGCAGACAGGGAAACTATGGCTACACCTTC	CASSRQGNYGYTF
once	TRBV12-3/TRBV12-4	-	TRBJ2-5	TGTGCCAGCAGCACAGGGTCCCAAGAGACCCAGTACTTC	CASSTGSQETQYF
-	TRBV7-3	-	TRBJ1-6	TGTGCCAGCAGCTCAGGCCCCGGGGGGAATTCACCCCTCCACTTT	CASSSGPGGNSPLHF
-	TRBV7-9	TRBD2	TRBJ2-7	TGTGCCAGCAGCTTACCGGGGGGACCCTACGAGCAGTACTTC	CASSLPGGPYEQYF
-	TRBV20-1	TRBD2	TRBJ2-1	TGCAGTGCTAGTCGGGGGGGAGATATGTACAATGAGCAGTTCTTC	CSASRGGDMYNEQFF
-	TRBV5-5	-	TRBJ2-3	TGTGCCAGCAGCACCGGACTATCTGCGCAGTATTTT	CASSTGLSAQYF
once	TRBV2	-	TRBJ2-3	TGTGCCAGTGGCCGCAGGCGGGACACAGATACGCAGTATTTT	CASGRRRDTDTQYF
-	TRBV27	-	TRBJ1-6	TGTGCCAGCAGTTTAGCAGGGAAGTATTCACCCCTCCACTTT	CASSLAGKYSPLHF
-	TRBV4-3	TRBD2	TRBJ2-3	TGCGCCAGCAGCGACCGACTAGCGGGAGCCAGTACGCAGTATTTT	CASSDRLAGASTQYF
-	TRBV5-6	-	TRBJ2-1	TGTGCCAGCAGCACCGACAGAGACAATGAGCAGTTCTTC	CASSTDRDNEQFF
-	TRBV7-9	-	TRBJ1-6	TGTGCCAGCAGCTCAATTTCGAGGTTCGGTAATTCACCCCTCCACTTT	CASSSISRFGNSPLHF
-	TRBV2	TRBD2	TRBJ2-5	TGTGCCAGCAGTGTCGGACTGAGAAGCGGGGTAAAAGAAGAGACCCAGTACTTC	CASSVGLRSGVKEETQYF